This TCR beta chain was recorded in a study of cytomegalovirus exposure and HLA in healthy donors (dated by TCRdb to the late 2010s). For the wider study: In an earlier analysis of 587 of the donors, 250 to 300 Gb of sequence data and approximately 100 million unique TCR beta sequences from about 180 million T cells were reported. A handful of DR-DQ haplotypes were treated as single units for association and clustering because of strong linkage in the cohort. Among about 360 genotyped donors of the cohort, an average of around 240,000 unique TCR beta nucleotide sequences were sequenced per donor, 15% to 20% of them non-productive. HLA typing included class I and class II loci at four-digit resolution. To study patterns of TCR occurrence, a later analysis re-analyzed previously published TCR beta repertoires from several hundred donors and added high-resolution HLA genotyping. Roughly 300 gigabases of sequencing data and around 85 million unique TCR sequences made up an early release that covered nearly 650 HLA-typed donors. An earlier analysis of around 580 of the donors used high-throughput TCR beta sequencing to judge whether each TCR beta V gene segment behaved as functional or pseudogenic. To predict cytomegalovirus infection status, the study combined high-throughput TCR immunosequencing, statistical association of individual TCRs with disease status, and machine learning. The study used immunosequencing to profile the T cell repertoires of 666 subjects and linked those repertoires to cytomegalovirus serostatus. In addition to the first cohort of 666 subjects, a separate validation cohort of 130 or so different subjects was used. The study was designed to test whether signatures of past pathogen exposure could be identified by cataloging public T cell receptors. The number of typed donors differed by locus: about 620-630 for A, B, C, DRB1 and DQB1; roughly 510 for DQA1; some 590 for DPA1; and about 450 for DPB1. In a later genetic analysis, genome-wide SNP genotypes for about 55% of the roughly 700 donors were used, and that subset was treated as a discovery cohort. Among the roughly 370 genotyped donors, around 81% belonged to the genetic ancestry cluster associated with self-reported Caucasian donors. Rather than drawing on any new phenotypic data, the later analysis identified candidate immune exposures from TCR beta sequences and the way those sequences occurred across donors. Donor age, sex, ethnicity and CMV serostatus were compiled together with the repertoire data. All discovery cohort repertoires had been generated on a single sequencing platform. What the research found in general, with its limitations: Correlated functional status among segregating V segments might reflect linkage disequilibrium, but an unknown experimental factor could not be ruled out. Sequencing depth was assumed to be roughly uniform across donors in the presence/absence analyses, though that assumption may not hold. The authors suggested that the approach could potentially be extended to other disease states and immunological phenotypes. Three of the identified cytomegalovirus-associated TCR beta chains were confirmed in vitro to be specific for cytomegalovirus antigens. Broadly in line with IMGT annotations, most TCR beta V segments showed up in productive rearrangements about 90% or about 30% of the time in an earlier analysis of 587 of the donors. According to a later analysis, parvovirus B19, influenza, CMV and Epstein-Barr virus appeared linked to several top co-occurrence clusters. In this cohort, only TCR beta chains were sequenced, and detectable features were limited by the absence of alpha or paired-chain data. A later genetic analysis associated a missense DCLRE1C variant with V-gene and J-gene trimming of TCR beta chains, and an independent cohort replicated the association. A later analysis found that TCR association rates varied across HLA loci, with DRB1 alleles showing the most associated TCRs and HLA-C alleles the fewest. Compared with the roughly 600-donor mean, donors in an Asian-associated ancestry cluster had fewer N-insertions in productive TCRs, according to a later genetic analysis. Some IMGT-functional V segments, including TRBV6-2 and TRBV6-3, could not be told apart with the 87-base-pair reads, so those segments were excluded. A further reported finding was that TCR beta sequences accurately predicted the HLA-A and HLA-B alleles for most subjects in the first cohort. Assigning TCR associations to individual alleles was difficult when HLA alleles, especially DR and DQ, strongly co-occurred. A total of fewer than 200 TCR beta chains were listed by the study as associated with cytomegalovirus. Because counts were too low, fewer than 20 rarely observed V segments, including chromosome 9 orphons, were excluded from the earlier analysis of some 540 of the donors. Because HLA typing was unavailable for some donors at each locus, only the typed subset was used in association tests. The classifier was reported to diagnose cytomegalovirus status with high specificity and sensitivity in both the original and validation cohorts. Most CMV-associated TCR beta chains appeared to be HLA-restricted in a later analysis, and the HLA associations seemed to be driven largely by CMV exposure. CMV serostatus was the only immune exposure information available for the cohort. A cluster of highly shared sequence variants was judged likely to represent a technical artifact of the sequencing pipeline. A later analysis found that HLA-associated TCR beta chains were more clonally expanded and had lower generation probabilities than equally common non-associated chains. While some public TCRs were present in many individuals, most TCR sequences turned up only very rarely across donors. Specific HLA alleles were associated with more than 15,000 TCR beta sequences at a false discovery rate of 0.05 in a later analysis.

Library preparation was by the immunoSEQ multiplex PCR assay. The multiplex PCR relied on a mix of 60 forward primers for TCR Vbeta segments and 13 reverse primers for TCR Jbeta segments. The CDR3 region of rearranged TCR beta genes was amplified from genomic DNA with a multiplex PCR assay. The amplified TCR beta libraries were sequenced on the Illumina HiSeq System as 87-base-pair reads. From the authors' description of their analysis: A later analysis tallied around 82 million unique TCR beta chains across the 666 repertoires, and around 12 million of those chains were shared by two or more donors. To remove PCR and sequencing errors, raw reads were error-corrected and collapsed into unique sequences using a nearest-neighbor algorithm that merged closely related sequences. To assign V, D and J gene segments, CDR3 sequences were aligned to IMGT reference sequences. For a sequence to be retained, a match of at least six nucleotides was required to both a V gene segment and a J gene segment. A rearrangement was called productive if the CDR3 had no stop codons and remained in frame with V and J, and every other rearrangement was called non-productive. Following IMGT convention, CDR3 was defined as the stretch from the second conserved V-encoded cysteine up to the conserved J-encoded phenylalanine. The earlier analysis of a few hundred of the donors excluded sequences that lacked an unambiguous match to a single V gene segment. In an earlier analysis of a few hundred of the donors, V segments were called functional above 56.7% productive rearrangements and were called segregating when the between-donor standard deviation exceeded 5%. A statistical classification framework was built to diagnose cytomegalovirus status from the catalog of TCR beta chain sequences. A later analysis assigned V and J genes by comparing TCR nucleotide sequences with IMGT/GENE-DB human TR gene sequences. In a later analysis, CDR3 sequences and most-parsimonious VDJ recombination scenarios were assigned using the TCRdist pipeline. In a later analysis, each TCR beta chain was defined by its CDR3 amino acid sequence together with its V-gene family, and reads without a unique V-gene family were excluded. A later analysis removed nearly 600 highly shared, low-generation-probability nucleotide sequences to deal with suspected cross-contamination and a sequencing artifact. In a later analysis, a clonal expansion index for each public chain was calculated from normalized within-repertoire ranks of inferred template counts. In a later analysis, generation probabilities were computed using a VDJ recombination model fitted to out-of-frame rearrangements, and the results were checked against IGoR. Hypergeometric tests were used in a later analysis to score TCR-TCR, TCR-HLA and TCR-CMV co-occurrence, with a repertoire-size bias correction applied to the TCR pairs. To estimate false discovery rates, a later analysis permuted the HLA or CMV assignments 20 times. In a later analysis, co-occurring TCRs were grouped with DBSCAN, and TCRdist sequence similarity was added when clustering was performed within HLA-allele-positive subsets. Repertoires with fewer than 30,000 or more than 120,000 public chains were left out of co-occurrence clustering, as were five repertoires with anomalous nucleotide sharing. TCRdb's version of the immuneACCESS table is confined to in-frame rearrangements and falls short of the full clone set. An unresolved V gene accounts for under half of the shortfall where checked; the remainder is of unknown origin. V, J and clone size reflect that table, while D and trimming were determined from the DNA. Present in this sample are more than 250,000 clones, around 90% of which were seen just once. The ten top clones hold more than 2% of the sample.

The cohort was made up of 500 to 800 healthy bone marrow donors. Cohort members were all nominally healthy when sampled, although unrecorded immune exposures were likely present. The donor was CMV seronegative and belonged to the group of 380 or so seronegative cohort members. A peripheral blood sample was provided by each donor, and peripheral blood mononuclear cells were used for TCR beta sequencing. Genomic DNA extraction from the blood cell samples was performed with the Qiagen DNeasy Blood Extraction Kit. V loses 0 bases of germline sequence and J loses 12 bases, and the interval between the two ends is 8 bases. The CDR3 contains 12 residues, cysteine and phenylalanine counted. This entry keeps only the CDR3 DNA: 36 bases, framed from base 1. The germline V gene specifies KGHSH as CDR1 and LQKENI as CDR2. Worth noting for this clone: Its cognate antigen has yet to be identified. No clone much larger than this one lies a single base away; base qualities are absent.

The sequence came from a woman aged 18-29 years in good health and CMV-seronegative. This chain is built from TRBV18 and TRBJ1-4; a weak D assignment points to TRBD1 (5 bases agree). The source material was PBMCs. The nucleotide sequence reads as follows: TGTGCCAGCTCACCACCTTCGGGGGAACTGTTTTTT. Translated, it reads CASSPPSGELFF.